This T cell receptor beta chain derives from a study of blood T cell repertoires in COVID-19. As for the study in general: Spain, Italy and the United States supplied samples that represented acute and convalescent COVID-19. In each case, the material was cDNA or gDNA derived from T cells, B-cell-depleted T cells, or PBMCs.

CDR1 is SGHTA and CDR2 is FQGNSA in the germline V gene. The length of the CDR3 is 17 residues. Trimming cost V 1 base and J 8 bases; bases outside gene matches: 11. Clones were read by immunoSEQ multiplex PCR, and TCRdb kept only the in-frame ones, dropping some. The sample holds some 250,000 clones; 86% are singletons and the top ten take about 5.9%. The rearrangement joins TRBV7-2 to TRBJ2-1; TRBD2 matches at 10 bases. The sample taken for sequencing was peripheral blood. The sequence derives from a man between 60 and 75 years old with acute or convalescent COVID-19. The DNA of the CDR3 is TGTGCCAGCAGCTTAGATCCTAGCGGGAGAGGTTTCGATGAGCAGTTCTTC. Translating gives CASSLDPSGRGFDEQFF.